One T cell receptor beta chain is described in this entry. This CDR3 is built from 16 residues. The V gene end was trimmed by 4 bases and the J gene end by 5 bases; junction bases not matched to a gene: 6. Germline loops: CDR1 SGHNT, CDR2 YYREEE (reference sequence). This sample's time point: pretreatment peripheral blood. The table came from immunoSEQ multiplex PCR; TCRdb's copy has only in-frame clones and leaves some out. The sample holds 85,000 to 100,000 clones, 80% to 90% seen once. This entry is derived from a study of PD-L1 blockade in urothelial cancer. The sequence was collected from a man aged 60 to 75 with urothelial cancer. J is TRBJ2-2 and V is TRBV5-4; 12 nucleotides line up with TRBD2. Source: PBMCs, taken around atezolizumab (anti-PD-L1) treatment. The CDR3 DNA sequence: TGTGCCAGCAGCCCTGGTCTAGCGGGGGGGACCGGGGAGCTGTTTTTT. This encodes CASSPGLAGGTGELFF.